This T cell receptor beta chain came from a study of cytomegalovirus exposure and HLA in healthy donors. Study-level points and caveats: In a later analysis, HLA-C alleles had the fewest associated TCRs, DRB1 alleles the most.

With 60 Vbeta and 13 Jbeta primers, the PCR was carried out. Produced via immunoSEQ multiplex PCR; TCRdb's table is partial and in-frame only. This table holds approximately 190,000 clones, around 85% found once. The CDR3 is 15 amino acids. Trimming left V 6 bases short and J 2 bases short, with 17 bases between. The germline CDR1 and CDR2 sequences are LGHNA and YNFKEQ. A remark on this clone: Antigen specificity is unknown.

The TCR comes from a man aged 35 to 55 in good health and CMV-seropositive. The chain carries TRBV4-2 and TRBJ2-7; TRBD2 is a possible D gene (6 bases). The sequenced sample was PBMCs. The CDR3 sequence is CASRPHGGEAYEQYF. The CDR3, as DNA: TGTGCCAGCAGACCCCATGGCGGGGAAGCCTACGAGCAGTACTTC.